Following are 27 T cell receptor beta chains from one sample sequenced in a study of cytomegalovirus exposure and HLA in healthy donors. 60 Vbeta and 13 Jbeta primers were used in PCR. The table came from immunoSEQ multiplex PCR; TCRdb's copy has only in-frame clones and leaves some out. The data hold 250,000 or so clones, with approximately 91% observed a single time. What was sequenced was PBMCs. The receptor set was obtained from a girl under 10 years old in good health and CMV-seronegative.

This chain connects TRBV6-5 to TRBJ1-1, with 10 bases aligning to TRBD1. Germline values: CDR1 MNHEY, CDR2 SVGAGI. The V gene end was trimmed by 6 bases and the J gene end by 4 bases; junction bases not matched to a gene: 8. The CDR3 contains 15 residues. Written as DNA, the CDR3 is TGTGCCAGCAGGGAGTCCGGACAGGGGGTCACTGAAGCTTTCTTT. Amino acids: CASRESGQGVTEAFF.

The J gene is TRBJ1-2, the V gene TRBV10-3; D possibly corresponds to TRBD1 (6 bases). The V and J ends lost 4 bases and 0 bases respectively, with 9 bases between them. The CDR3 extends over 14 amino acids. Germline-derived CDR1 and CDR2 are ENHRY and SYGVKD. The CDR3 sequence is CAISVNRANYGYTF. The CDR3 bases are TGTGCCATCAGTGTAAACAGGGCTAACTATGGCTACACCTTC.

The chain has TRBV7-2 and TRBJ2-7; D perhaps matches TRBD2 (6 bases). Trimming removed 7 bases from V and 4 bases from J, with 23 bases in between. The CDR3 covers 16 residues. Germline V gives CDR1 SGHTA, CDR2 FQGNSA. CDR3 region: CASTQMKGGNRYEQYF. The CDR3 bases are TGTGCCAGCACCCAAATGAAGGGCGGGAATCGGTACGAGCAGTACTTC.

The chain employs TRBV2 and TRBJ1-3, with TRBD1 matching over 10 bases. CDR1 and CDR2 from the germline V gene are SNHLY and FYNNEI. V was clipped by 6 bases and J by 3 bases; unmatched bases: 5. The CDR3 extends over 15 amino acids. This chain's CDR3 is CASRAGTGVGNTIYF. The CDR3 region has the DNA TGTGCCAGCAGAGCCGGGACAGGGGTTGGAAACACCATATATTTT.

This chain uses TRBV10-3 with TRBJ2-3; 10 nucleotides agree with TRBD2. The trim removed 7 bases at V and 2 bases at J, leaving 6 bases unmatched. The CDR3 contains 15 residues. Germline V gene sequence: CDR1 ENHRY, CDR2 SYGVKD. The CDR3 nucleotides read TGTGCCATCAAGAGTAGCGGGGGGACCACAGATACGCAGTATTTT. Translated, it gives CAIKSSGGTTDTQYF.

In this sample, this clone turned up once. The chain joins TRBV6-1 to TRBJ2-5; 8 bases fit TRBD2. The V segment lost 6 bases and the J segment 4 bases; nucleotides outside the gene matches: 10. The CDR3 has 15 residues. Germline V CDR1 and CDR2: MNHNS, SASEGT. CDR3 in DNA: TGTGCCAGCAGACCTTTTCCGGGGGGGCTAGAGACCCAGTACTTC. Its translation is CASRPFPGGLETQYF.

The CDR3 DNA is TGTGCCAGCAGCCCTTCGACAGGGGTAGACACCGGGGAGCTGTTTTTT. This translates into CASSPSTGVDTGELFF. This chain uses TRBV11-3 with TRBJ2-2; 8 bases map to TRBD1. CDR1 is SGHNT, CDR2 YENEEA, per germline. V gave up 5 bases and J gave up 3 bases; unmatched junction bases: 8. The CDR3 has 16 amino acids.

This clone was recorded a few times. This rearrangement joins TRBV18 to TRBJ2-7; D possibly corresponds to TRBD1 (7 bases). Germline V gene lookup returns CDR1 KGHSH and CDR2 LQKENI. This CDR3 spans 14 amino acids. The ends were cut back, 6 bases at V and 6 bases at J, with 18 bases in the middle. The CDR3 is CASSRGQAGLEQYF. The CDR3 DNA sequence: TGTGCCAGCTCTCGCGGACAGGCGGGACTCGAGCAGTACTTC.

This sequence joins TRBV7-2 and TRBJ2-7, with 8 bases fitting TRBD2. J lost 4 bases, V lost 0 bases, and 2 bases had no gene match. This CDR3 is built from 14 residues. Germline V gene lookup returns CDR1 SGHTA and CDR2 FQGNSA. CDR3 in amino acids: CASSLASGMYEQYF. CDR3 DNA: TGTGCCAGCAGCTTAGCTAGCGGGATGTACGAGCAGTACTTC. Complete variable domain (other parts from reference TRBV7-2 and TRBJ2-7): GAGVSQSPSNKVTEKGKDVELRCDPISGHTALYWYRQSLGQGLEFLIYFQGNSAPDKSGLPSDRFSAERTGGSVSTLTIQRTQQEDSAVYLCASSLASGMYEQYFGPGTRLTVT.

The J gene is TRBJ2-1, the V gene TRBV5-6, with TRBD2 identical over 9 bases. The CDR3 is 15 residues long. V dropped 6 bases and J dropped 0; count of bases not matched to a gene: 4. Looked up from germline, CDR1 is SGHDT and CDR2 is YYEEEE. The CDR3 nucleotides are TGTGCCAGCACCCGGCGGGGGGGCTCCTACAATGAGCAGTTCTTC. Translated, it gives CASTRRGGSYNEQFF.

This sequence joins TRBV10-3 and TRBJ2-7; weak D call: TRBD2 (5 bases). V was pared by 8 bases and J by 3 bases, with 17 bases between. The germline V gene encodes CDR1 ENHRY and CDR2 SYGVKD. The CDR3 contains 14 residues. CDR3 DNA: TGTGCCATCGGGCCAGCGGAGTCCTTCTACGAGCAGTACTTC. Its translation is CAIGPAESFYEQYF.

The chain couples TRBV20-1 to TRBJ2-3; D not resolved. There are 11 residues in the CDR3. V gave up 3 bases and J gave up 2 bases, with 3 bases separating them. Germline CDR1 and CDR2: DFQATT and SNEGSKA (reference sequence). CDR3 loop: CSASITDTQYF. The CDR3 DNA sequence: TGCAGTGCTAGTATCACAGATACGCAGTATTTT.

The genes are TRBV10-3 and TRBJ2-7, with a weak D call TRBD1 (5 bases). V was cut by 6 bases and J by 3 bases, with 15 bases left in between. The CDR3 length is 14 residues. Per germline, CDR1 ENHRY and CDR2 SYGVKD. CDR3 coding DNA: TGTGCCATCAGGTCACCGGGCCAGGGCTACGAGCAGTACTTC. It translates to CAIRSPGQGYEQYF.

The gene calls are TRBV19 and TRBJ2-1, with TRBD2 identical over 7 bases. CDR1 LNHDA and CDR2 SQIVND come from the germline V gene (reference sequence). The CDR3 runs 16 residues. The trim removed 5 bases at V and 1 base at J, leaving 8 bases unmatched. The CDR3 sequence is CASSQGLSYSYNEQFF. CDR3 sequence (DNA): TGTGCCAGTAGTCAGGGACTATCCTATTCCTACAATGAGCAGTTCTTC.

The rearrangement uses TRBV5-4 and TRBJ2-1; 9 bases match TRBD2. Unmatched junction bases numbered 15, after V lost 5 bases and J lost 9 bases. Germline loops: CDR1 SGHNT, CDR2 YYREEE (reference sequence). The CDR3 has 16 residues. CDR3 nucleotides: TGTGCCAGCAGTTCCGGCCAAGGACTAGCGTGGAGTGAGCAGTTCTTC. The encoded protein is CASSSGQGLAWSEQFF.

The V and J genes are TRBV29-1 and TRBJ2-3; 7 bases agree with TRBD1. After removal of 6 bases from V and 1 base from J, the junction contained 1 base not matched to a gene. The CDR3 is 12 amino acids. Per the germline V gene, CDR1 is SQVTM and CDR2 is ANQGSEA. In DNA, the CDR3 is TGCAGCGTGGGGACAGGCACAGATACGCAGTATTTT. Amino acids: CSVGTGTDTQYF.

The chain carries TRBV6-5 and TRBJ2-1; TRBD2 aligns across 7 bases. The germline CDR1 and CDR2 sequences are MNHEY and SVGAGI. After removal of 6 bases from V and 7 bases from J, the junction contained 12 bases not matched to a gene. The CDR3 is 15 amino acids. CDR3 nucleotides: TGTGCCAGCAGGGGGAGGGTGATCGGAGAGAATGAGCAGTTCTTC. Its protein is CASRGRVIGENEQFF.

V and J are TRBV6-1 and TRBJ2-1; 8 positions match TRBD2. Trimming at V came to 7 bases and at J to 13 bases, leaving 12 bases not matched to a gene. CDR1 MNHNS and CDR2 SASEGT come from the germline V gene. The CDR3 consists of 13 residues. CDR3 in amino acids: CASNRDPGLGQFF. As DNA, the CDR3 is TGTGCCAGCAACAGGGATCCGGGACTAGGCCAGTTCTTC.

The V gene is TRBV5-6, the J gene TRBJ1-6, with 8 positions matching TRBD1. From germline, CDR1 is SGHDT and CDR2 YYEEEE. V was clipped by 0 bases and J by 8 bases; unmatched bases: 4. The CDR3 sequence is 15 residues long. The CDR3 nucleotides read TGTGCCAGCAGCTTGGACGGACAGGGATATTCACCCCTCCACTTT. This gives the protein CASSLDGQGYSPLHF.

The chain employs TRBV29-1 and TRBJ1-1; the D gene is possibly TRBD1 (5 bases). V gave up 7 bases and J gave up 6 bases, with 15 bases separating them. Germline CDR1 reads SQVTM; CDR2 reads ANQGSEA. This CDR3 is built from 12 residues. CDR3: CSAPEAGAEAFF. The CDR3 nucleotides read TGCAGCGCACCCGAGGCGGGGGCTGAAGCTTTCTTT.

This clone has just one count. This sequence joins TRBV11-2 and TRBJ2-3, with D possibly being TRBD2 (6 bases). Trimming removed 1 base from V and 0 bases from J, with 14 bases in between. CDR1 and CDR2 from the germline V gene are SGHAT and FQNNGV. This CDR3 comprises 17 residues. This CDR3 reads CASSLVVWGGSTDTQYF. DNA for the CDR3: TGTGCCAGCAGCTTAGTCGTCTGGGGAGGAAGCACAGATACGCAGTATTTT.

The rearrangement uses TRBV5-6 and TRBJ1-6; TRBD1 matches at 8 bases. The CDR3 extends over 14 amino acids. V dropped 1 base and J dropped 6; count of bases not matched to a gene: 0. CDR1 is SGHDT and CDR2 is YYEEEE in the germline V gene. CDR3 sequence (DNA): TGTGCCAGCAGCTTGCAGGGGGCTAATTCACCCCTCCACTTT. Protein sequence: CASSLQGANSPLHF.

V is TRBV6-5 and J is TRBJ1-6; a possible D gene is TRBD1 (6 bases). Deletions cut 2 bases from V and 7 bases from J, with 9 bases between. The V gene's germline CDR1 is MNHEY and CDR2 SVGAGI. The CDR3 totals 14 residues. In DNA form, the CDR3 reads TGTGCCAGCAGTTACCTTCAGGGGAATTCACCCCTCCACTTT. Its protein is CASSYLQGNSPLHF.

V gene TRBV4-1 combines with J gene TRBJ1-2; TRBD1 might be the D (5 bases). V was pared by 2 bases and J by 6 bases, with 7 bases between. The V gene's germline CDR1 is MGHRA and CDR2 YSYEKL. The CDR3 has 12 residues. CDR3 protein: CASSQTGDGYTF. CDR3 DNA: TGCGCCAGCAGCCAAACAGGCGATGGCTACACCTTC.

V is TRBV19 and J is TRBJ2-5; 8 bases are shared with TRBD2. This CDR3 spans 15 amino acids. From germline, CDR1 is LNHDA and CDR2 SQIVND (reference sequence). Unmatched junction bases numbered 4, after V lost 2 bases and J lost 2 bases. CDR3: CASSIRRGGQETQYF. The DNA of the CDR3 is TGTGCCAGTAGTATAAGGCGCGGGGGGCAAGAGACCCAGTACTTC.

The V call is TRBV15, the J call TRBJ1-2; D unresolved. V was cut by 3 bases and J by 4 bases, with 18 bases left in between. Looked up from germline, CDR1 is LNHNV and CDR2 is YYDKDF (reference sequence). This CDR3 has 16 amino acids. The DNA for the CDR3 is TGTGCCACCAGCAGTTTCTCAATAACAGAGACCTATGGCTACACCTTC. It encodes CATSSFSITETYGYTF.

This clone was seen a single time. This chain joins TRBV19 and TRBJ1-2, with 7 bases matching TRBD1. V lost 9 bases and J lost 8; bases outside the gene matches: 15. The CDR3 sequence is 14 residues long. Germline V gene sequence: CDR1 LNHDA, CDR2 SQIVND (reference sequence). In DNA form, the CDR3 reads TGTGCCAGCGACCCCAGACAGAAAGGGGGCGGCTACACCTTC. Amino acid sequence: CASDPRQKGGGYTF.